The T cell receptor (beta chain) described here comes from a study of monozygotic twins with inflammatory bowel disease (dated by TCRdb to the late 2010s). Turning to the overall study: In total, around 28 monozygotic twin pairs made up the full study: 19 Danish pairs, all IBD-discordant, plus nine German pairs, of which four were IBD-concordant and five were IBD-discordant. Each individual had, on average, about 151 000 unique TCRalpha sequences and 181 000 unique TCRbeta sequences available for analysis. The search for disease-associated traits relied mainly on comparing, within discordant pairs, IBD patients with their genetically identical healthy co-twins.

The method was 5' RACE. Preparation of each TCR library used approximately 3.5 ug of total RNA. cDNA was synthesized with SMARTScribe reverse transcriptase in eight separate reactions per sample. Unique molecular identifiers containing a 6-nucleotide sample barcode were introduced through template switching during cDNA synthesis. TCRalpha and TCRbeta cDNA was amplified by two nested PCRs of 16 and 9 cycles, with bead purification after each PCR. Before amplification, the cDNA was treated with uracil DNA-glycosylase and purified using the QIAquick PCR purification kit. The second PCR was the step at which Illumina TruSeq-compatible adapters and sample-specific barcodes were added. TapeStation and Qubit were used to check library quality and concentration, and roughly 5 ng of each library went into the pool. Sequencing of pooled libraries was carried out on an Illumina HiSeq2500 single-index Rapid Run using 2 x 100 bp reads and custom sequencing primers. Per the authors' processing: UMI-based consensus assembly with MiGEC version 1.2.6 was used to correct PCR and sequencing errors. MiXCR version 2.1.1 was used for V(D)J alignment, clonotype assembly and CDR3 extraction. Gene usage, clonotype sharing and MAIT/NKT TCR abundance were normalised by analysing the top 1000, 10 000 and 20 000 clonotypes per sample. After downsampling to 27 000 UMIs, diversity was calculated as the inverse Simpson index using the vegan R package. Paired Mann-Whitney U tests were applied to discordant twin pairs, with Benjamini-Hochberg correction for multiple testing. Each CDR3 protein sequence appears as one entry after TCRdb reprocessed the reads, and no DNA is included. TCRdb, not the authors, supplied the V and J calls. The sample has around 370,000 distinct CDR3 sequences on record. Together, the top ten hold 2.5% to 3% of the sample.

Here is what the overall study found, with its caveats: Background noise and inter-individual variability may have been introduced into the repertoires by the differing immunosuppressive treatments among patients. Repertoire similarity did not differ between concordant and discordant twins, possibly due to limited statistical power. Compared with healthy twins, IBD patients shared fewer clonotypes with other individuals, and the difference was most pronounced in patients with signs of disease activity. The analysis was unable to tell different T cell subtypes apart. The results gave no support for a single strong signal or clonotype linked to IBD. Measured by the inverse Simpson index, TCRbeta repertoire diversity was lower in IBD patients than in their healthy co-twins.

From a lookup of the germline V gene, CDR1 and CDR2 are SGHTA and FQGNSA. There are 13 amino acids in the CDR3, from cysteine to phenylalanine inclusive. DNA was not recorded. Note on this clonotype: Its antigen is still unknown.

A roughly 2.7 ml peripheral blood sample was drawn into PAXgene tubes per donor and stored at -80°C. Without any T cell sorting, total RNA was extracted from whole blood using the PAXgene blood miRNA kit on an automated QIAcube. Deep TCRalpha and TCRbeta repertoire profiling with unique molecular barcoding was performed on peripheral blood of monozygotic twin pairs concordant or discordant for inflammatory bowel disease. Smoking habits were recorded for all twin pairs, with individuals classified as current, former or never smokers. The V and J segments used are TRBV7-2 and TRBJ2-4; there is no DNA to check the TCRdb D call of TRBD1. The sequence was obtained from a human donor with ulcerative colitis or Crohn's disease, or a healthy co-twin of an affected twin (not recorded which). The sequenced material came from blood. The CDR3 loop reads CASRGGLENIQYF.